These 11 T cell receptor beta chains came from one sample sequenced in a study of T cell responses to AZD1222 COVID-19 vaccine. Sequencing used immunoSEQ multiplex PCR; TCRdb keeps in-frame clones, though not all of them. Altogether approximately 180,000 clones are present, approximately 95% being singletons, with the ten largest covering around 1%. The sample here was peripheral blood, taken 28 days after the second dose of the MenACWY control vaccine. These receptors all stem from an adult who received the MenACWY meningococcal vaccine as a control.

A remark on this clone: Different DNA sequences within this sample yield the same CDR3. The chain uses TRBV5-1 and TRBJ1-5; D is uncertain. Germline loops: CDR1 SGHRS, CDR2 YFSETQ. This CDR3 is built from 14 residues. Trimming cost V 0 bases and J 2 bases, with 6 bases left between them. CDR3 sequence (DNA): TGCGCCAGCAGCTTGGGTGGGGGCAATCAGCCCCAGCATTTT. Its translation is CASSLGGGNQPQHF.

The chain has TRBV5-1 and TRBJ1-2; a possible D gene is TRBD1 (5 bases). Trimming took 3 bases from V and 1 from J, leaving 13 bases between them. The germline V gene encodes CDR1 SGHRS and CDR2 YFSETQ. The CDR3 length is 15 residues. The CDR3: CASSYRDGDNYGYTF. DNA for the CDR3: TGCGCCAGCAGCTACCGGGACGGCGATAACTATGGCTACACCTTC.

This chain joins TRBV7-9 and TRBJ1-1; possible D gene TRBD1, 6 bases. Germline V lookup: CDR1 SEHNR, CDR2 FQNEAQ (reference sequence). The CDR3 has 15 amino acids. The V gene lost 4 bases and the J gene lost 10 bases, with 22 bases spanning the gap. The CDR3 DNA reads TGTGCCAGCAGCTCCCCCGGGACACACGCAGGAGGAGCTTTCTTT. It specifies CASSSPGTHAGGAFF.

This clone has a handful of counts. The chain carries TRBV9 and TRBJ1-5, with 8 nucleotides matching TRBD1. This CDR3 spans 14 amino acids. Germline values: CDR1 SGDLS, CDR2 YYNGEE. V shed 3 bases and J 7 bases; nucleotides not matched to a gene: 6. CDR3 residues: CASSAGQGRQPQHF. CDR3 sequence (DNA): TGTGCCAGCAGCGCAGGACAGGGCCGGCAGCCCCAGCATTTT.

The chain is built from TRBV29-1 and TRBJ1-2; 11 positions agree with TRBD1. Germline V gene sequence: CDR1 SQVTM, CDR2 ANQGSEA. The junction had 9 bases not matched to a gene; V was cut back by 6 bases and J by 3 bases. The length of the CDR3 is 15 residues. The CDR3 reads CSVSFSDRGHYGYTF. CDR3 nucleotide sequence: TGCAGCGTGTCGTTCTCGGACAGGGGGCACTATGGCTACACCTTC. Using reference TRBV29-1 and TRBJ1-2 for the parts outside the CDR3, the full variable domain is SAVISQKPSRDICQRGTSLTIQCQVDSQVTMMFWYRQQPGQSLTLIATANQGSEATYESGFVIDKFPISRPNLTFSTLTVSNMSPEDSSIYLCSVSFSDRGHYGYTFGSGTRLTVV.

The chain carries TRBV30 and TRBJ1-1, with D unresolved. CDR3 length equals 14 residues. The germline V gene encodes CDR1 GTSNPN and CDR2 SVGIG (reference sequence). Trimming left V 1 base short and J 6 bases short, with 15 bases between. The CDR3 DNA reads as TGTGCCTGGAGTGAAACGGTGAATTGGCCTGAAGCTTTCTTT. Translated, it gives CAWSETVNWPEAFF.

The chain links TRBV3-1 (or the pseudogene TRBV3-2) to TRBJ1-1; D is undetermined. This CDR3 region has 12 residues. In germline, CDR1 is LGHDT, CDR2 YNNKEL (reference sequence). Trimming pared 6 bases from V and 5 bases from J, leaving 10 bases between. The CDR3 DNA reads as TGTGCCAGCAGGCGGGTTGGTACTGAAGCTTTCTTT. It codes for CASRRVGTEAFF.

The CDR3 protein is CASSPRTVNSPLHF. The CDR3 DNA reads as TGCGCCAGCAGCCCCCGGACAGTTAATTCACCCCTCCACTTT. The chain combines TRBV4-3 with TRBJ1-6, with a weak D call TRBD1 (6 bases). CDR1 and CDR2 (germline): LGHNA, YSLEER. Trimming pared 4 bases from V and 6 bases from J, leaving 10 bases between. The CDR3 runs 14 residues.

This CDR3 is CASSPGQGGEKLFF. The CDR3 DNA sequence: TGTGCCAGCAGCCCCGGACAGGGAGGGGAAAAACTGTTTTTT. The genes are TRBV6-5 and TRBJ1-4, with 8 bases identical to TRBD1. CDR1 MNHEY and CDR2 SVGAGI come from the germline V gene. The CDR3 covers 14 residues. V was pared by 6 bases and J by 8 bases, with 8 bases of the junction left unmatched.

The V and J genes are TRBV3-1 (or the pseudogene TRBV3-2) and TRBJ1-1; D might be TRBD1 (6 bases). This CDR3 is 14 amino acids long. From germline, CDR1 is LGHDT and CDR2 YNNKEL (reference sequence). Trimming took 6 bases from V and 0 from J, leaving 11 bases between them. Written as DNA, the CDR3 is TGTGCCAGCAGACCTGGGACATTGAACACTGAAGCTTTCTTT. This encodes CASRPGTLNTEAFF.

The V and J genes are TRBV28 and TRBJ2-5, with 9 bases fitting TRBD1. From germline, CDR1 is MDHEN and CDR2 SYDVKM. V was pared by 6 bases and J by 3 bases, with 5 bases of the junction left unmatched. This CDR3 has 14 amino acids. CDR3 coding DNA: TGTGCCAGCAGCACGGGACAGGGAGAAGAGACCCAGTACTTC. It yields the protein CASSTGQGEETQYF.